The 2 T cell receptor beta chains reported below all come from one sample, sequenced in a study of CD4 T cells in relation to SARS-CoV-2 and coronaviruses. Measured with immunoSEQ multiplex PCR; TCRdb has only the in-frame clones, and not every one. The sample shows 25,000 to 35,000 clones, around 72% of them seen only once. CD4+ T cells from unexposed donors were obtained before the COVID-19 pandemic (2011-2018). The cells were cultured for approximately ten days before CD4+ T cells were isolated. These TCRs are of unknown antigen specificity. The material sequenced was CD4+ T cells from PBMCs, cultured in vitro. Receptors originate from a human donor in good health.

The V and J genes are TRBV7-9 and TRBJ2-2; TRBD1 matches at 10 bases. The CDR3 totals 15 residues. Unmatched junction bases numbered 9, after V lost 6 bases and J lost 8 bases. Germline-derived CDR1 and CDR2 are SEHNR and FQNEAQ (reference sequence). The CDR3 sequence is CASRTGTGVWGELFF. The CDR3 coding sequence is TGTGCCAGCAGAACCGGGACAGGGGTCTGGGGGGAGCTGTTTTTT.

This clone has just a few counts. CDR3 loop: CASSIFGQVNIQYF. CDR3 in DNA: TGTGCCAGTAGTATCTTTGGGCAGGTGAACATTCAGTACTTC. The chain carries TRBV19 and TRBJ2-4; D gene ambiguous. The V gene lost 3 bases and the J gene lost 7 bases, with 13 bases spanning the gap. Germline values: CDR1 LNHDA, CDR2 SQIVND (reference sequence). This CDR3 is 14 amino acids long.